This is a list of T cell receptor beta chains from one sample in a study of blood T cells in healthy people across ages. TCRdb fed the 5' RACE reads into MiXCR, producing one record per CDR3 protein. There are 1.5 million to 2 million distinct CDR3 sequences in the sample; about 50% occur only once, and 2.1% lies in the top ten. The sequencing sample was made of blood. The receptors come from a woman aged 40 to 49 in good health. Each CDR3 is given with its conserved first and last residue. The D gene is left open where the match is weak. Some rows have no size entry. The others give once, few or many, or a class for an expanded clone.

>TRBV28|TRBD2|few|TRBJ2-4
TGTGGCTCGCGGGGGGACGCAAACATTCAGTACTTC
CGSRGDANIQYF
>TRBV10-1|NA|NA|TRBJ2-4
TGCGCCAGCAGTGAGTCCGTAGGGGCCTCCGGGGACATTCAGTACTTC
CASSESVGASGDIQYF
>TRBV28|NA|NA|TRBJ2-7
TGTGCCAGCAGTCCCTCCGGGGCCCTCGGATTGTACGAGCAGTACTTC
CASSPSGALGLYEQYF
>TRBV28|NA|NA|TRBJ2-7
TGTGCCAGCAAAACAGGGACCCCATACCCTTCCTACGAGCAGTACTTC
CASKTGTPYPSYEQYF
>TRBV12-3/TRBV12-4|TRBD1|few|TRBJ2-7
TGTGCCAGCAGTTTGGCCAGGGGGCTATACGAGCAGTACTTC
CASSLARGLYEQYF
>TRBV5-1|NA|few|TRBJ1-6
TGCGCCAGCAGCCAAACTACAGGGACTTATAATTCACCCCTCCACTTT
CASSQTTGTYNSPLHF
>TRBV7-8|NA|NA|TRBJ2-4
TGTGCCAGCAGCGCCGGGACAATGAACATTCAGTACTTC
CASSAGTMNIQYF
>TRBV6-6|NA|NA|TRBJ2-5
TGTGCCAGCAGTTACTCGAGCCAAAACCGAGAGACCCAGTACTTC
CASSYSSQNRETQYF
>TRBV12-3/TRBV12-4|TRBD2|NA|TRBJ2-5
TGTGCCAGCACCCTAGCGGGGGGCCTTAAGGAGACCCAGTACTTC
CASTLAGGLKETQYF
>TRBV5-6|NA|few|TRBJ1-2
TGTGCCAGCGGCCGGTGGGGCTCCAGGGACTATGGCTACACCTTC
CASGRWGSRDYGYTF
>TRBV6-5|NA|NA|TRBJ2-5
TGTGCCAGCAGTTACTCACGGACAGGATACGGGGGTGAGCAGTACTTC
CASSYSRTGYGGEQYF
>TRBV7-2|NA|NA|TRBJ1-1
TGTGCCAGCAGCTCCCGGACGGCCCTGAACACTGAAGCTTTCTTT
CASSSRTALNTEAFF
>TRBV27|TRBD1|NA|TRBJ1-2
TGTGCCAGCAGCCTCTCAGGGGGCTATGGCTACACCTTC
CASSLSGGYGYTF
>TRBV3-1|TRBD2|many|TRBJ2-1
TGTGCCAGCAGCCAAAGGTCACTAGGCGGGGGGGCCAGAAATGAGCAGTTCTTC
CASSQRSLGGGARNEQFF
>TRBV10-3|NA|NA|TRBJ2-7
TGTGCCATCAGTCCCGATTCGGGGGCTTACAACGAGCAGTACTTC
CAISPDSGAYNEQYF
>TRBV12-3/TRBV12-4|NA|NA|TRBJ2-5
TGTGCCAGCAGTTTTCGGTCAGGGATTACAGTCGATGAGCAGTACTTC
CASSFRSGITVDEQYF
>TRBV13|TRBD2|few|TRBJ2-3
TGTGCCAGCAGCCGCACTAGGACTAGCGGGGGTGGGACAGATACGCAGTATTTT
CASSRTRTSGGGTDTQYF
>TRBV24-1|NA|few|TRBJ2-3
TGTGCCACCAGTGATCCGGGACGAGCCACAGATACGCAGTATTTT
CATSDPGRATDTQYF
>TRBV4-3|NA|NA|TRBJ1-2
TGCGCCAGCAGCCAAGGCGGACGGACTAACTATGGCTACACCTTC
CASSQGGRTNYGYTF
>TRBV7-2|NA|few|TRBJ2-3
TGTGCCAGCAGATATGGGGCACTTTCGAGGAGCACAGATACGCAGTATTTT
CASRYGALSRSTDTQYF
>TRBV5-1|TRBD1|once|TRBJ1-1
TGCGCCAGCAGCGGGGGGGGACAGATATTCTACACTGAAGCTTTCTTT
CASSGGGQIFYTEAFF
>TRBV20-1|NA|NA|TRBJ2-1
TGCAGTGCTAGAGATCGGCCTGTTAACAATGAGCAGTTCTTC
CSARDRPVNNEQFF
>TRBV4-3|TRBD1|few|TRBJ2-7
TGCGCCAGCAGCCAAGATCGGAGCGGGACAGGGGATGGAGGCTACGAGCAGTACTTC
CASSQDRSGTGDGGYEQYF
>TRBV5-1|NA|NA|TRBJ2-4
TGCGCCAGCAGCCCACAGTCCGCGACAGACCTACCTTGGCAGTACTTC
CASSPQSATDLPWQYF
>TRBV20-1|NA|few|TRBJ2-3
TGCAGTGCTAGTGGGGGCGGCGCCGCAGATACGCAGTATTTT
CSASGGGAADTQYF
>TRBV28|NA|few|TRBJ2-7
TGTGCCAGTTCCCGGGACCAGTCGTACTTC
CASSRDQSYF
>TRBV7-9|NA|NA|TRBJ2-5
TGTGCCAGCAGCCTGACCCTCTCAGGAGAGACCCAGTACTTC
CASSLTLSGETQYF
>TRBV15|NA|NA|TRBJ1-4
TGTGCCACCAGGACGGGAGGCCTTAATGAAAAACTGTTTTTT
CATRTGGLNEKLFF
>TRBV7-2|NA|NA|TRBJ2-5
TGTGCCAGCAGCAACATTATGGGGCAGTACTTC
CASSNIMGQYF
>TRBV18|NA|few|TRBJ2-7
TGTGCCAGCTCACCAGAGGTGACAGACTACGAGCAGTACTTC
CASSPEVTDYEQYF